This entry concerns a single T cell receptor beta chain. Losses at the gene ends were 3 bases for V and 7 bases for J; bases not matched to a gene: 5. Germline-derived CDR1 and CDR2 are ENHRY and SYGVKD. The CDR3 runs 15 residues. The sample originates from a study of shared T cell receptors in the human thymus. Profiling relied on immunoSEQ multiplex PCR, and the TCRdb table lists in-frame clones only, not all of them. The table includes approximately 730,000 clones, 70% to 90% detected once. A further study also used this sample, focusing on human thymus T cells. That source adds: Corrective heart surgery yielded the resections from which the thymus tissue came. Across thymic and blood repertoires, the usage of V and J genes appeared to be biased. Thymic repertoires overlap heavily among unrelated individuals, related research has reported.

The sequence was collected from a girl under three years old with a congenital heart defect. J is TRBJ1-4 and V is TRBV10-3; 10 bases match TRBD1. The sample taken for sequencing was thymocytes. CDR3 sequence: CAISEPGTGVEKLFF. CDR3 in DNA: TGTGCCATCAGTGAACCCGGGACAGGGGTTGAAAAACTGTTTTTT.